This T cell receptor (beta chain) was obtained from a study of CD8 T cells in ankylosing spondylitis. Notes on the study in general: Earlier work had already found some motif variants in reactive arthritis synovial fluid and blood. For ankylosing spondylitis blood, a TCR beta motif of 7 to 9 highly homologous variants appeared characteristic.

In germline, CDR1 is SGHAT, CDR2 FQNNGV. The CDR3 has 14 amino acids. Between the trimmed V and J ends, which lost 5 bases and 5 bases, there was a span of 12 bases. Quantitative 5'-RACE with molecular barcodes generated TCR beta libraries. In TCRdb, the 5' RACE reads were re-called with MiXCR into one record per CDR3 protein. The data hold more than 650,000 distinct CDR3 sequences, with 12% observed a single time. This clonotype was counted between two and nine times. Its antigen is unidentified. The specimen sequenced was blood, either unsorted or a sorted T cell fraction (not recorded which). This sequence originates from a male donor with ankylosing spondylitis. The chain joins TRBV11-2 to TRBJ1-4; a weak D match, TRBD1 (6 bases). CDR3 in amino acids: CASSVPGVNEKLFF. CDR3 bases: TGTGCCAGCAGCGTTCCAGGGGTAAATGAAAAACTGTTTTTT.